These T cell receptor beta chains were read from a single sample in a study of T-cell reconstitution after alpha-beta-depleted transplantation in children. TCRdb reanalysed the PCR reads using MiXCR and keeps one entry per CDR3 protein. The sample includes about 580,000 distinct CDR3 sequences, more than 20% of them seen just once. The input for sequencing was PBMCs, mostly from graft donor cells, taken 360 days after TCRalphabeta/CD19-depleted stem cell transplant. These receptors all stem from a boy in the first two years of life who had a stem cell transplant for acute myeloid leukemia, so the T cells may come from the graft donor. The CDR3 runs from the conserved cysteine through the conserved F or W. Fields, in order: V gene, J gene, D gene, clone size, CDR3 DNA, CDR3 protein. The D gene is left open where the match is weak. Size is omitted from some rows. Given values are once, few, many or a class for expanded clones.

v_call: TRBV21-1; j_call: TRBJ2-1; d_call: .; clone_size: few; cdr3_nt: TGTGCCAGCAGCAAAGGAAGAGCGGGTAGGTACAATGAGCAGTTCTTC; cdr3_aa: CASSKGRAGRYNEQFF
v_call: TRBV20-1; j_call: TRBJ2-1; d_call: TRBD2; clone_size: few; cdr3_nt: TGCAGTGCTAGAGATGGGAGCGGGGGTTACAATGAGCAGTTCTTC; cdr3_aa: CSARDGSGGYNEQFF
v_call: TRBV29-1; j_call: TRBJ2-1; d_call: TRBD1; clone_size: .; cdr3_nt: TGCAGCGTTGAAGGGGAAAAGGGGGCGCCGATCTACAATGAGCAGTTCTTC; cdr3_aa: CSVEGEKGAPIYNEQFF
v_call: TRBV28; j_call: TRBJ1-1; d_call: .; clone_size: .; cdr3_nt: TGTGCCAGCAGACTCCGACAGTACACTGAAGCTTTCTTT; cdr3_aa: CASRLRQYTEAFF
v_call: TRBV9; j_call: TRBJ2-7; d_call: .; clone_size: .; cdr3_nt: TGTGCCAGCAGCGTAGCTGGGGGATCCACCTACGAGCAGTACTTC; cdr3_aa: CASSVAGGSTYEQYF
v_call: TRBV6-5; j_call: TRBJ1-4; d_call: .; clone_size: .; cdr3_nt: TGTGCCAGCAGTTCCGGACGGTCTAATGAAAAACTGTTTTTT; cdr3_aa: CASSSGRSNEKLFF
v_call: TRBV12-3/TRBV12-4; j_call: TRBJ2-3; d_call: TRBD2; clone_size: .; cdr3_nt: TGTGCCAGCAGTCGGACTAGCGGGGGGGCCTTAGATACGCAGTATTTT; cdr3_aa: CASSRTSGGALDTQYF
v_call: TRBV12-3/TRBV12-4; j_call: TRBJ2-1; d_call: TRBD2; clone_size: .; cdr3_nt: TGTGCCAGCAGTTTTGACGGGGGGGTCTTCTATGAGCAGTTCTTC; cdr3_aa: CASSFDGGVFYEQFF
v_call: TRBV25-1; j_call: TRBJ1-1; d_call: .; clone_size: many; cdr3_nt: TGTGCCAGCAGTCTGGCACTGAGCGCTGAAGCTTTCTTT; cdr3_aa: CASSLALSAEAFF
v_call: TRBV15; j_call: TRBJ2-7; d_call: TRBD2; clone_size: many; cdr3_nt: TGTGCCACCAGCAGAACTAGCGGCTACGAGCAGTACTTC; cdr3_aa: CATSRTSGYEQYF
v_call: TRBV7-9; j_call: TRBJ2-6; d_call: .; clone_size: .; cdr3_nt: TGTGCCAGCGGCCCTGGGGCCAACGTCCTGACTTTC; cdr3_aa: CASGPGANVLTF
v_call: TRBV5-1; j_call: TRBJ2-7; d_call: TRBD2; clone_size: few; cdr3_nt: TGCGCCAGCAGCTTGGAAAGCGGGGGGAGCTCCTACGAGCAGTACTTC; cdr3_aa: CASSLESGGSSYEQYF
v_call: TRBV20-1; j_call: TRBJ2-3; d_call: .; clone_size: few; cdr3_nt: TGCAGTGCTAGAGAAGGACGGCCAGGAACGCAGTATTTT; cdr3_aa: CSAREGRPGTQYF
v_call: TRBV6-5; j_call: TRBJ2-2; d_call: .; clone_size: .; cdr3_nt: TGTGCCAGCAGTTACACCCGGAACACCGGGGAGCTGTTTTTT; cdr3_aa: CASSYTRNTGELFF
v_call: TRBV7-2; j_call: TRBJ2-5; d_call: .; clone_size: .; cdr3_nt: TGTGCCAGCGCGCAGGGGAGGGAGACCCAGTACTTC; cdr3_aa: CASAQGRETQYF
v_call: TRBV20-1; j_call: TRBJ2-7; d_call: .; clone_size: .; cdr3_nt: TGCAGTGTCCCGGCCCAGGGTTGGGGGGAGCAGTACTTC; cdr3_aa: CSVPAQGWGEQYF
v_call: TRBV28; j_call: TRBJ2-1; d_call: TRBD1; clone_size: many; cdr3_nt: TGTGCCACCCGCCGAGGGGGCCCATCCTACAATGAGCAGTTCTTC; cdr3_aa: CATRRGGPSYNEQFF
v_call: TRBV11-2; j_call: TRBJ1-5; d_call: .; clone_size: .; cdr3_nt: TGTGCCAGCAGCTTAACAGTGGATCAGCCCCAGCATTTT; cdr3_aa: CASSLTVDQPQHF
v_call: TRBV29-1; j_call: TRBJ1-4; d_call: TRBD1; clone_size: few; cdr3_nt: TGCAGCGTTGGACGCCAGGGGGCAGCTAATGAAAAACTGTTTTTT; cdr3_aa: CSVGRQGAANEKLFF
v_call: TRBV24-1; j_call: TRBJ2-5; d_call: TRBD2; clone_size: many; cdr3_nt: TGTGCCACCAGCGGACTAGCGAAAGAGACCCAGTACTTC; cdr3_aa: CATSGLAKETQYF
v_call: TRBV5-4; j_call: TRBJ1-6; d_call: .; clone_size: .; cdr3_nt: TGTGCCAGCAGCCTGGACAGTGGGCATTCACCCCTCCACTTT; cdr3_aa: CASSLDSGHSPLHF
v_call: TRBV15; j_call: TRBJ2-7; d_call: .; clone_size: few; cdr3_nt: TGTGCCACCAGCAGAGATGCCCAGGCTCCCTACGAGCAGTACTTC; cdr3_aa: CATSRDAQAPYEQYF
v_call: TRBV20-1; j_call: TRBJ2-5; d_call: TRBD2; clone_size: few; cdr3_nt: TGCAGTGCTAGTCCGGGACTAGCACCCCAAGAGACCCAGTACTTC; cdr3_aa: CSASPGLAPQETQYF
v_call: TRBV12-3/TRBV12-4; j_call: TRBJ2-1; d_call: .; clone_size: few; cdr3_nt: TGTGCCAGCAACTTGGAAGGGGTAGGCTACAATGAGCAGTTCTTC; cdr3_aa: CASNLEGVGYNEQFF
v_call: TRBV20-1; j_call: TRBJ1-1; d_call: .; clone_size: many; cdr3_nt: TGCAGTGCAAACGGACATTACTTCACTGAAGCTTTCTTT; cdr3_aa: CSANGHYFTEAFF
v_call: TRBV29-1; j_call: TRBJ2-5; d_call: .; clone_size: few; cdr3_nt: TGCAGCGTTGAACTCGGGTACCAAGAGACCCAGTACTTC; cdr3_aa: CSVELGYQETQYF
v_call: TRBV11-2; j_call: TRBJ1-6; d_call: .; clone_size: .; cdr3_nt: TGTGCCAGCAGCCTGACTACCTATAATTCACCCCTCCACTTT; cdr3_aa: CASSLTTYNSPLHF
v_call: TRBV6-2/TRBV6-3; j_call: TRBJ2-5; d_call: .; clone_size: many; cdr3_nt: TGTGCCAGCAGTTACCCCAAGGGGGGGAGTGGGCGGCATTCGCAAGAGACCCAGTACTTC; cdr3_aa: CASSYPKGGSGRHSQETQYF
v_call: TRBV10-3; j_call: TRBJ2-1; d_call: TRBD2; clone_size: many; cdr3_nt: TGTGCCATCAGCCCGGGACTAGGATACAATGAGCAGTTCTTC; cdr3_aa: CAISPGLGYNEQFF
v_call: TRBV20-1; j_call: TRBJ2-7; d_call: TRBD2; clone_size: .; cdr3_nt: TGCAGTGCTAGAGATGATGCGGGGGGTCTCTACGAGCAGTACTTC; cdr3_aa: CSARDDAGGLYEQYF
v_call: TRBV6-2/TRBV6-3; j_call: TRBJ2-1; d_call: TRBD1; clone_size: .; cdr3_nt: TGTGCCAGCAGTTACGGGACAGGACGGTACAATGAGCAGTTCTTC; cdr3_aa: CASSYGTGRYNEQFF
v_call: TRBV7-9; j_call: TRBJ2-5; d_call: TRBD2; clone_size: .; cdr3_nt: TGTGCCAGCAGCCCCCAACTAGCGGGGGGCCAAGAGACCCAGTACTTC; cdr3_aa: CASSPQLAGGQETQYF
v_call: TRBV6-6; j_call: TRBJ2-5; d_call: .; clone_size: .; cdr3_nt: TGTGCCACGGAGGGACTCCAAGAGACCCAGTACTTC; cdr3_aa: CATEGLQETQYF
v_call: TRBV6-5; j_call: TRBJ2-5; d_call: .; clone_size: .; cdr3_nt: TGTGCCAGCAGTCTACTAGCCGACCAAGAGACCCAGTACTTC; cdr3_aa: CASSLLADQETQYF
v_call: TRBV3-1; j_call: TRBJ2-1; d_call: TRBD1; clone_size: .; cdr3_nt: TGTGCCAGCAGCCTATTGCGACAGGGTAAGGACAATGAGCAGTTCTTC; cdr3_aa: CASSLLRQGKDNEQFF
v_call: TRBV9; j_call: TRBJ2-7; d_call: TRBD2; clone_size: .; cdr3_nt: TGTGCCAGCAGCGTAGGAGATAGCGGGGGACTGTACGAGCAGTACTTC; cdr3_aa: CASSVGDSGGLYEQYF
v_call: TRBV20-1; j_call: TRBJ2-7; d_call: TRBD2; clone_size: many; cdr3_nt: TGCAGTGCTAGAGATGACTATAGCGGGGGTCCATACGAGCAGTACTTC; cdr3_aa: CSARDDYSGGPYEQYF
v_call: TRBV10-3; j_call: TRBJ2-2; d_call: .; clone_size: .; cdr3_nt: TGTGCCATCAGTGATCTCCAGCTGGACACCGGGGAGCTGTTTTTT; cdr3_aa: CAISDLQLDTGELFF
v_call: TRBV20-1; j_call: TRBJ2-5; d_call: .; clone_size: many; cdr3_nt: TGCAGTGCTAGGGATGGACGTCTCCAAGAGACCCAGTACTTC; cdr3_aa: CSARDGRLQETQYF
v_call: TRBV5-5; j_call: TRBJ2-4; d_call: .; clone_size: .; cdr3_nt: TGTGCCAGCAGCTTAAGGTCGAACGGAGCCAAAAACATTCAGTACTTC; cdr3_aa: CASSLRSNGAKNIQYF
v_call: TRBV20-1; j_call: TRBJ2-1; d_call: .; clone_size: few; cdr3_nt: TGCAGTGCTAGAGATATGGCCGACGAGCAGTTCTTC; cdr3_aa: CSARDMADEQFF
v_call: TRBV14; j_call: TRBJ2-1; d_call: .; clone_size: .; cdr3_nt: TGTGCCAGCAGCCTCCAACAGGGCCCCCGGTACAATGAGCAGTTCTTC; cdr3_aa: CASSLQQGPRYNEQFF
v_call: TRBV20-1; j_call: TRBJ1-3; d_call: TRBD1; clone_size: .; cdr3_nt: TGCAGTGCAGGGGGCAACTCTGGAAACACCATATATTTT; cdr3_aa: CSAGGNSGNTIYF
v_call: TRBV2; j_call: TRBJ2-1; d_call: .; clone_size: .; cdr3_nt: TGTGCCAGTACTAGTGTTGAGCAGTTCTTC; cdr3_aa: CASTSVEQFF
v_call: TRBV9; j_call: TRBJ1-2; d_call: .; clone_size: few; cdr3_nt: TGTGCCAGCAGCCCGTCAGTAAGCTATGGCTACACCTTC; cdr3_aa: CASSPSVSYGYTF
v_call: TRBV18; j_call: TRBJ2-3; d_call: .; clone_size: few; cdr3_nt: TGTGCCAGCTCACCATGGGGGGCTACGCAGTATTTT; cdr3_aa: CASSPWGATQYF
v_call: TRBV6-5; j_call: TRBJ2-1; d_call: TRBD2; clone_size: .; cdr3_nt: TGTGCCAGCAGTTACGTGGCTAGCGGCAATGAGCAGTTCTTC; cdr3_aa: CASSYVASGNEQFF
v_call: TRBV12-3/TRBV12-4; j_call: TRBJ2-5; d_call: .; clone_size: few; cdr3_nt: TGTGCCAGCAGCCCCTCGATGGCCCAGTACTTC; cdr3_aa: CASSPSMAQYF
v_call: TRBV20-1; j_call: TRBJ2-1; d_call: TRBD1; clone_size: many; cdr3_nt: TGCAGTGCTAGGGAAACGGACAGGGCCTACAATGAGCAGTTCTTC; cdr3_aa: CSARETDRAYNEQFF
v_call: TRBV20-1; j_call: TRBJ2-2; d_call: .; clone_size: many; cdr3_nt: TGCAGTGCCCCTAATGGGGTTCCTGGTTGCACCGGGGAGCTGTTTTTT; cdr3_aa: CSAPNGVPGCTGELFF
v_call: TRBV10-2; j_call: TRBJ1-1; d_call: TRBD1; clone_size: .; cdr3_nt: TGCGCCAGCTTCAAGGGGACAGGCTTCGGGAACACTGAAGCTTTCTTT; cdr3_aa: CASFKGTGFGNTEAFF
v_call: TRBV27; j_call: TRBJ2-3; d_call: TRBD2; clone_size: .; cdr3_nt: TGTGCCAGCCCCGAGCGGGAATACACAGATACGCAGTATTTT; cdr3_aa: CASPEREYTDTQYF
v_call: TRBV4-1; j_call: TRBJ2-3; d_call: .; clone_size: many; cdr3_nt: TGCGCCAGCAGCCAAGATGCGGCTAGCACAGATACGCAGTATTTT; cdr3_aa: CASSQDAASTDTQYF
v_call: TRBV9; j_call: TRBJ1-1; d_call: .; clone_size: many; cdr3_nt: TGTGCCAGCAGCGTAGGGGTTCGGGACACTGAAGCTTTCTTT; cdr3_aa: CASSVGVRDTEAFF